The clone carrying this T cell receptor beta chain was counted at least ten times. Its antigen remains unidentified. The CDR3 extends over 11 amino acids. V was pared by 4 bases and J by 9 bases, with 12 bases between. Germline CDR1 and CDR2: SQVTM and ANQGSEA. A universal primer site was added by template switching, and unique molecular identifiers were carried by the cDNA. From the 5' RACE reads, TCRdb called clonotypes with MiXCR, one entry per CDR3 protein. This table holds under 800,000 distinct CDR3 sequences, approximately 21% found once. These data are taken from a study of identical twins. Points from the study as a whole: For zero-insertion analyses, partial confounding could come from invariant MAIT and iNKT cells. Out-of-frame alpha sequences common to twins were enriched for low generation probability.

This same sample was also part of a study on T cells expressing NK-cell markers. In that study: The CD3+CD56-NKG2C+ fraction was also led by these clonotypes in four donors.

The J gene is TRBJ1-1, the V gene TRBV29-1; a weak D match, TRBD1 (5 bases). This TCR was recovered from a woman younger than 30 in good health. The material sequenced was PBMCs. Here the CDR3 reads CSVGGVIKAFF. The DNA for the CDR3 is TGCAGCGTTGGGGGGGTGATTAAAGCTTTCTTT.